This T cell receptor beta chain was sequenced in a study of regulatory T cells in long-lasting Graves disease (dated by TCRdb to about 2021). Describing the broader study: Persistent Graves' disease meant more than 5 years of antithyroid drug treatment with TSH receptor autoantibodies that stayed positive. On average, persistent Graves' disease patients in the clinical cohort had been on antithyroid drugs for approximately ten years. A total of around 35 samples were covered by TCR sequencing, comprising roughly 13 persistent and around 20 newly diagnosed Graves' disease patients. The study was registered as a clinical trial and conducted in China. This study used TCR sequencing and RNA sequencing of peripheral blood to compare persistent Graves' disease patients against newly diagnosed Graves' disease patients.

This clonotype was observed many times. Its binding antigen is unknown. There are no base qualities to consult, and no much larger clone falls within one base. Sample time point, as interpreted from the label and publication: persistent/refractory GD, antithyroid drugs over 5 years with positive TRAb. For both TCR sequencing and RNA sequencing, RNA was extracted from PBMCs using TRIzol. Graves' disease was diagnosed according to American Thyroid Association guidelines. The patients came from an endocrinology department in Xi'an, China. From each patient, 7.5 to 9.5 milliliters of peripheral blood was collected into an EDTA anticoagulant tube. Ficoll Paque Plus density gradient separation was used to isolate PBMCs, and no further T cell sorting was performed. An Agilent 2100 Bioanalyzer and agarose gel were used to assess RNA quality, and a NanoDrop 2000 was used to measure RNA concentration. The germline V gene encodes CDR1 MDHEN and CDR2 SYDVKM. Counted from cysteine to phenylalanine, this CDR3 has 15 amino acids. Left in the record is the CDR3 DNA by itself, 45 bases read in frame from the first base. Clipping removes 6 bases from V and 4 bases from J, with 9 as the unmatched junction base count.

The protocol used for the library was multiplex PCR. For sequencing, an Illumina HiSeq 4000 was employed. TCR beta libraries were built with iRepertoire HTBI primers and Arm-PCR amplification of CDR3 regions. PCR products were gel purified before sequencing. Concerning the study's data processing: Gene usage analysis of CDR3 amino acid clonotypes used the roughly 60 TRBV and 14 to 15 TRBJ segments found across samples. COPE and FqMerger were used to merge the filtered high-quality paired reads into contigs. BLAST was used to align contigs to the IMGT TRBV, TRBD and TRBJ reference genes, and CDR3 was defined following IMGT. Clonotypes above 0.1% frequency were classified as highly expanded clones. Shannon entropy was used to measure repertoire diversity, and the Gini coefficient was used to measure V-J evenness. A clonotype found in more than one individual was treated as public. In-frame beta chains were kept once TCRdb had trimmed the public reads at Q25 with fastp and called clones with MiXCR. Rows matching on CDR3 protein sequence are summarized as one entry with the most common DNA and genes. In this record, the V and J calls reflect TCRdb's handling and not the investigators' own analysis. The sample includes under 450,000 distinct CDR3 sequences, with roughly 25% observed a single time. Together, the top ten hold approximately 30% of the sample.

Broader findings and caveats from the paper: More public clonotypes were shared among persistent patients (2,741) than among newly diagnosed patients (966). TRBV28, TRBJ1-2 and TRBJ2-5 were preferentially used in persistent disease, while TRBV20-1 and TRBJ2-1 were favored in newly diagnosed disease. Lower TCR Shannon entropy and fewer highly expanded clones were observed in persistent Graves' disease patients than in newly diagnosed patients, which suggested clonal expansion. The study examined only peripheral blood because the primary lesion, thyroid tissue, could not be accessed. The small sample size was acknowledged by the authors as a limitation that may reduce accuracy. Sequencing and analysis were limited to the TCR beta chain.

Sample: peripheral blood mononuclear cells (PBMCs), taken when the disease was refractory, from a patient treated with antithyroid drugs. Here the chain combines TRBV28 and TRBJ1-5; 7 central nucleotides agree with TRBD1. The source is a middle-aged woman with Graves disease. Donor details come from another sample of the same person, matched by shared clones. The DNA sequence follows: TGTGCCAGCAGCCAGACAGGGAAGGTGAATCAGCCCCAGCATTTT. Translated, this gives CASSQTGKVNQPQHF.